The sequence of this T cell receptor (beta chain) was determined in a study of brain T cells in children with intractable seizures. This clone was counted a single time. The data were produced by immunoSEQ multiplex PCR, yet TCRdb's version contains in-frame clones alone and is incomplete. The sample records around 100,000 clones, 90% to 95% being singletons. V shed 5 bases, J shed 5 bases, and the junction held 11 bases outside the gene matches. Looked up from germline, CDR1 is MNHEY and CDR2 is SVGEGT. The CDR3 runs to 15 residues. Patients received at least one anti-epileptic drug before surgery. This specimen was peripheral blood, taken at surgery. The genes are TRBV6-2 or TRBV6-3 and TRBJ2-7, with 8 bases aligning to TRBD2. The TCR sequence derives from a boy younger than two with hemimegalencephaly and intractable seizures. CDR3 bases: TGTGCCAGCAGTCCCCGGACTAGCTTTGGCGACGAGCAGTACTTC. Translating it yields CASSPRTSFGDEQYF.